These 27 T cell receptor beta chains originate from one sample sequenced in a study of shared clonotypes between healthy human individuals. Naive CD8 cells, CD45RO-negative and positively selected for CCR7, excluded terminally differentiated effector memory CD45RA+ cells. TCRdb's table, derived via immunoSEQ multiplex PCR, lists solely in-frame clones and lacks some. The table has 1.5 million to 2.5 million clones, around 96% seen once. The source material was naive CD8+ T cells sorted from blood. The receptor source for this set is a man aged 18-30 years in good health.

The chain recombines TRBV29-1 with TRBJ2-1; 7 bases agree with TRBD1. CDR3 size: 14 residues. CDR1 is SQVTM and CDR2 is ANQGSEA in the germline V gene. The V gene end was trimmed by 3 bases and the J gene end by 2 bases; junction bases not matched to a gene: 4. CDR3 residues: CSVETGITYNEQFF. The DNA for the CDR3 is TGCAGCGTTGAGACAGGGATCACCTACAATGAGCAGTTCTTC.

The V gene is TRBV4-1, the J gene TRBJ1-2, with D maybe TRBD1 (5 bases). The CDR3 has 15 residues. The V end was cut by 0 bases, the J end by 8 bases, with 16 bases between. The germline V gene encodes CDR1 MGHRA and CDR2 YSYEKL. DNA for the CDR3: TGCGCCAGCAGCCAAGAAGAGGGGTGGGTGAGCGGCTACACCTTC. This sequence encodes CASSQEEGWVSGYTF.

This clone was observed a single time. The chain joins TRBV27 to TRBJ1-5; weak D call: TRBD1 (6 bases). Germline values: CDR1 MNHEY, CDR2 SMNVEV (reference sequence). Trimming took off 2 bases at V and 7 bases at J, with 18 bases between the two ends. This CDR3 region has 16 residues. CDR3 bases: TGTGCCAGCAGTTTAAACCCCCCGACAGGCCGACAGCCCCAGCATTTT. Translated: CASSLNPPTGRQPQHF.

V gene TRBV4-2 combines with J gene TRBJ2-7; TRBD2 matches at 10 bases. The germline gives CDR1 LGHNA, CDR2 YNFKEQ. V dropped 0 bases and J dropped 0; count of bases not matched to a gene: 5. The CDR3 is 17 residues long. The CDR3 nucleotides read TGTGCCAGCAGCCAAGATGGACTAGCGGAGAGCTCCTACGAGCAGTACTTC. Protein product: CASSQDGLAESSYEQYF.

The gene calls are TRBV28 and TRBJ2-7; TRBD2 might be the D (5 bases). The V end was cut by 2 bases, the J end by 0 bases, with 8 bases between. Germline V gene sequence: CDR1 MDHEN, CDR2 SYDVKM. The CDR3 is made up of 14 amino acids. The CDR3 sequence: CASSLLEGSYEQYF. The DNA for the CDR3 is TGTGCCAGCAGTTTACTCGAGGGCTCCTACGAGCAGTACTTC.

J is TRBJ2-7 and V is TRBV2; D is unresolved. CDR3 length: 12 amino acids. The V end lost 10 bases, the J end lost 0 bases, and 10 bases lay between the germline ends. CDR1 is SNHLY and CDR2 is FYNNEI in the germline V gene. This CDR3 is CAIVEASYEQYF. Written as DNA, the CDR3 is TGTGCCATCGTCGAAGCCTCCTACGAGCAGTACTTC.

The gene calls are TRBV7-9 and TRBJ1-1, with D uncertain. This CDR3 region has 16 residues. The V end lost 2 bases, the J end lost 1 base, and 14 bases lay between the germline ends. Germline V gives CDR1 SEHNR, CDR2 FQNEAQ (reference sequence). CDR3 sequence: CASSLFPSGGNTEAFF. CDR3 bases: TGTGCCAGCAGCTTATTCCCCAGTGGAGGGAACACTGAAGCTTTCTTT.

A few counts support this clone. This chain uses TRBV2 with TRBJ2-1; weak D call: TRBD2 (6 bases). CDR1 is SNHLY and CDR2 is FYNNEI in the germline V gene. Trimming stripped 7 bases from V and 9 bases from J, with 13 bases between. This CDR3 spans 12 amino acids. The CDR3 sequence: CASTEGSVEQFF. CDR3 in DNA: TGTGCCAGCACGGAGGGGTCCGTTGAGCAGTTCTTC.

Concerning this clone itself: The sample has other DNA sequences that encode this CDR3 too. This rearrangement joins TRBV11-3 to TRBJ2-3; no clear D. CDR3 size: 12 residues. The germline CDR1 and CDR2 sequences are SGHNT and YENEEA. Deletions cut 1 base from V and 4 bases from J, with 3 bases between. The CDR3 DNA follows: TGTGCCAGCAGCTTAGGTGCAGATACGCAGTATTTT. Translation: CASSLGADTQYF.

This chain joins TRBV7-9 and TRBJ2-7; tentative D call: TRBD2 (6 bases). The germline V gene encodes CDR1 SEHNR and CDR2 FQNEAQ (reference sequence). The ends were cut back, 1 base at V and 1 base at J, with 17 bases in the middle. The CDR3 is made up of 17 amino acids. CDR3 sequence reads: CASSLGARGRDSYEQYF. The CDR3 DNA is TGTGCCAGCAGCTTAGGGGCGCGGGGAAGGGATTCCTACGAGCAGTACTTC.

J is TRBJ2-7 and V is TRBV5-1, with TRBD2 identical over 12 bases. V shed 4 bases, J shed 5 bases, and the junction held 7 bases outside the gene matches. The CDR3 covers 15 residues. Germline V gene data show CDR1 as SGHRS and CDR2 as YFSETQ. CDR3 amino acids: CASSNLAGGPNEQYF. The CDR3 DNA follows: TGCGCCAGCAGCAATCTAGCGGGAGGGCCTAACGAGCAGTACTTC.

The chain couples TRBV5-6 to TRBJ2-5; D ambiguous. The germline gives CDR1 SGHDT, CDR2 YYEEEE. Deletions cut 1 base from V and 0 bases from J, with 7 bases between. This CDR3 has 14 amino acids. This CDR3 is CASSLIRDQETQYF. The CDR3 DNA reads as TGTGCCAGCAGCTTGATTAGGGACCAAGAGACCCAGTACTTC.

The chain links TRBV28 to TRBJ2-7; 10 bases match TRBD2. This CDR3 has 16 amino acids. Germline CDR1 MDHEN, CDR2 SYDVKM. V gave up 5 bases and J gave up 6 bases; unmatched junction bases: 13. CDR3 residues: CASSGVRLAGALEQYF. The CDR3 nucleotides are TGTGCCAGCAGTGGGGTTAGGCTAGCGGGGGCTCTCGAGCAGTACTTC.

The chain links TRBV4-1 to TRBJ1-1; D is undetermined. V shed 4 bases and J shed 7 bases, with 13 bases lying between them. The germline gives CDR1 MGHRA, CDR2 YSYEKL. There are 13 residues in the CDR3. The CDR3 DNA is TGCGCCAGCAGCCCGACCCCAGACTTTGAAGCTTTCTTT. Translating it yields CASSPTPDFEAFF.

The chain combines TRBV2 with TRBJ1-4, with 7 bases that match TRBD1. The CDR3 runs to 14 residues. J gave up 7 bases and V 6 bases, and 8 bases lay outside the gene matches. The germline CDR1 and CDR2 sequences are SNHLY and FYNNEI. CDR3 in DNA: TGTGCCAGCAGCGATACAGGGGAGGGTGAAAAACTGTTTTTT. This encodes CASSDTGEGEKLFF.

The J gene is TRBJ2-1, the V gene TRBV27; 11 nucleotides align to TRBD2. Germline V lookup: CDR1 MNHEY, CDR2 SMNVEV (reference sequence). The CDR3 extends over 17 amino acids. V trimming: 1 base; J trimming: 3 bases; junction bases outside the gene matches: 5. CDR3 amino acids: CASSLYPLAGDYNEQFF. The CDR3 region has the DNA TGTGCCAGCAGTTTATACCCACTAGCGGGGGACTACAATGAGCAGTTCTTC.

The J gene is TRBJ2-7, the V gene TRBV13; D could derive from TRBD1 or TRBD2 (5 bases each). CDR3 length: 13 residues. The germline V gene encodes CDR1 PRHDT and CDR2 FYEKMQ (reference sequence). Trimming took 4 bases from V and 3 from J, leaving 10 bases between them. The CDR3 nucleotides are TGTGCCAGCAGCTGGGGGAGAATCTACGAGCAGTACTTC. Protein sequence: CASSWGRIYEQYF. Looking up the rest from reference TRBV13 and TRBJ2-7 gives the full variable domain: AAGVIQSPRHLIKEKRETATLKCYPIPRHDTVYWYQQGPGQDPQFLISFYEKMQSDKGSIPDRFSAQQFSDYHSELNMSSLELGDSALYFCASSWGRIYEQYFGPGTRLTVT.

The CDR3 DNA follows: TGCGCCAGCAGCCAGGCGAGGGGTTGGAACACCGGGGAGCTGTTTTTT. Protein sequence: CASSQARGWNTGELFF. The rearrangement uses TRBV4-3 and TRBJ2-2, with D tentatively TRBD1 or TRBD2 (5 bases each). V was shortened by 3 bases and J by 1 base, with 12 bases between the two germline ends. This CDR3 is 16 amino acids long. Germline V gene data show CDR1 as LGHNA and CDR2 as YSLEER.

The chain has TRBV14 and TRBJ2-2, with D possibly being TRBD2 (5 bases). CDR1 is SGHDN, CDR2 FVKESK, per germline. The CDR3 runs 14 residues. Trimming left V 4 bases short and J 4 bases short, with 10 bases between. The CDR3: CASSPHGVTGELFF. CDR3 DNA: TGTGCCAGCAGCCCCCACGGGGTCACCGGGGAGCTGTTTTTT.

The DNA of the CDR3 is TGTGCCAGCAGGTTGGCAGGGGGAGAGACCCAGTACTTC. Its protein is CASRLAGGETQYF. J is TRBJ2-5 and V is TRBV25-1; 7 nucleotides match TRBD1. The length of the CDR3 is 13 residues. The germline CDR1 and CDR2 sequences are MGHDK and SYGVNS. After removal of 6 bases from V and 4 bases from J, the junction contained 5 bases not matched to a gene.

The DNA for the CDR3 is TGTGCCAGCAGCTTAGGCCGGCAGTTCCTAGTCGGCTACACCTTC. It specifies CASSLGRQFLVGYTF. The gene calls are TRBV13 and TRBJ1-2; D is undetermined. This CDR3 spans 15 amino acids. Germline CDR1 PRHDT, CDR2 FYEKMQ (reference sequence). Trimming stripped 0 bases from V and 8 bases from J, with 16 bases between.

The chain employs TRBV27 and TRBJ2-1; D ambiguous. V was trimmed by 5 bases and J by 8 bases, leaving 7 bases between them. Germline values: CDR1 MNHEY, CDR2 SMNVEV (reference sequence). The CDR3 consists of 11 residues. The CDR3 sequence: CASSESDEQFF. DNA of the CDR3: TGTGCCAGCAGTGAAAGCGATGAGCAGTTCTTC.

The chain is built from TRBV9 and TRBJ2-1, with D perhaps TRBD1 (6 bases). CDR3 length equals 16 residues. Trimming stripped 3 bases from V and 8 bases from J, with 21 bases between. Germline-derived CDR1 and CDR2 are SGDLS and YYNGEE. CDR3 sequence reads: CASSGGPRGRQHEQFF. CDR3 nucleotide sequence: TGTGCCAGCAGCGGGGGCCCCAGGGGTAGGCAACATGAGCAGTTCTTC.

The chain employs TRBV9 and TRBJ2-7; no clear D. With 7 bases removed from V and 0 bases from J, the gap between germline ends came to 14 bases. The CDR3 runs 14 residues. Germline-derived CDR1 and CDR2 are SGDLS and YYNGEE. Written as DNA, the CDR3 is TGTGCCAGCGGACCGAACCTACTCTCCTACGAGCAGTACTTC. Its translation is CASGPNLLSYEQYF.

The rearrangement joins TRBV28 to TRBJ1-2; D perhaps matches TRBD1 (6 bases). Germline lookup yields CDR1 MDHEN and CDR2 SYDVKM. The CDR3 is made up of 16 amino acids. V lost 2 bases and J 3 bases, leaving 16 bases between the germline ends. In DNA form, the CDR3 reads TGTGCCAGCAGTTTACCTCAGGGGATCTTTGACTATGGCTACACCTTC. Translation: CASSLPQGIFDYGYTF.

J is TRBJ2-3 and V is TRBV5-8; D is undetermined. CDR1 and CDR2 from the germline V gene are SGHTS and YDEGEE. There are 13 residues in the CDR3. Trimming left V 0 bases short and J 5 bases short, with 7 bases between. The CDR3 loop reads CASSLGLEDTQYF. The CDR3 DNA is TGTGCCAGCAGCTTGGGGTTGGAAGATACGCAGTATTTT.

The rearrangement uses TRBV7-9 and TRBJ2-1; 10 nucleotides align to TRBD1. CDR3 length: 15 amino acids. V trimming: 6 bases; J trimming: 6 bases; junction bases outside the gene matches: 8. Germline V gives CDR1 SEHNR, CDR2 FQNEAQ (reference sequence). CDR3 amino acids: CASSSQDRGLNEQFF. The CDR3 DNA follows: TGTGCCAGCAGTTCACAAGACAGGGGGCTCAATGAGCAGTTCTTC.